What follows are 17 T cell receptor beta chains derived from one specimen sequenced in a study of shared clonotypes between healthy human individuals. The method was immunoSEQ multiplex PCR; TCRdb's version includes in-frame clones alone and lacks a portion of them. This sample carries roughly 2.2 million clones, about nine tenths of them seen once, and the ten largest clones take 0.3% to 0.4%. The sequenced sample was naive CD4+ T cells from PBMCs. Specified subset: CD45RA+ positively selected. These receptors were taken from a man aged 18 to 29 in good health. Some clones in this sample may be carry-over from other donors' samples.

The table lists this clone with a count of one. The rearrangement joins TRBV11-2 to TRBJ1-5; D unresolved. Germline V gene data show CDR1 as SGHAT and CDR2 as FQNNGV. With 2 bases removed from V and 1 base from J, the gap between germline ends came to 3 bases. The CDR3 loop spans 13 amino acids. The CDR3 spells CASSLWSNQPQHF. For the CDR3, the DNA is TGTGCCAGCAGCTTATGGAGCAATCAGCCCCAGCATTTT.

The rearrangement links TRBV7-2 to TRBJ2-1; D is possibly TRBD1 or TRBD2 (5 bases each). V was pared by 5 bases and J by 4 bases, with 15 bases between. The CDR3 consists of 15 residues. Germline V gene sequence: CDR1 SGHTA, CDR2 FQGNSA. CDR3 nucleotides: TGTGCCAGCAGCCCCCGCCAGGGAGTATACAATGAGCAGTTCTTC. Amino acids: CASSPRQGVYNEQFF. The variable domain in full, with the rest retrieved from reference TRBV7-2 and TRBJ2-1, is GAGVSQSPSNKVTEKGKDVELRCDPISGHTALYWYRQSLGQGLEFLIYFQGNSAPDKSGLPSDRFSAERTGGSVSTLTIQRTQQEDSAVYLCASSPRQGVYNEQFFGPGTRLTVL.

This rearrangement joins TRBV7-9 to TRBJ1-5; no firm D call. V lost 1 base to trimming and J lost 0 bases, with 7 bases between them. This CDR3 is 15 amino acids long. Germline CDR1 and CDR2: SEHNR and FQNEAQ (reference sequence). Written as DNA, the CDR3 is TGTGCCAGCAGCTTAGAAGGGATTAGCAATCAGCCCCAGCATTTT. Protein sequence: CASSLEGISNQPQHF.

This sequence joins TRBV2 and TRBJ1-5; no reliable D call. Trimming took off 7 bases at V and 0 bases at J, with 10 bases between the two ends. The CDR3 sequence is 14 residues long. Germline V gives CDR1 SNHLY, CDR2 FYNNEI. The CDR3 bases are TGTGCCAGCAACGGGCAGTATAGCAATCAGCCCCAGCATTTT. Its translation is CASNGQYSNQPQHF.

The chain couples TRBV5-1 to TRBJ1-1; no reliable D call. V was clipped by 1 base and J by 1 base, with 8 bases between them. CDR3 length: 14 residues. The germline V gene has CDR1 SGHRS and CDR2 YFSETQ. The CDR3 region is CASSLQSENTEAFF. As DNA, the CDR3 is TGCGCCAGCAGCTTGCAGTCAGAGAACACTGAAGCTTTCTTT.

CDR3 nucleotide sequence: TGTGCCAGCCTCGACAGGGTCGAGCAGTACTTC. Translating it yields CASLDRVEQYF. The chain uses TRBV11-2 and TRBJ2-7; 7 bases map to TRBD1. Looked up from germline, CDR1 is SGHAT and CDR2 is FQNNGV. V lost 8 bases, J lost 6 bases, and 4 bases stayed unmatched. The CDR3 runs 11 residues. Full variable domain (remainder filled in from reference TRBV11-2 and TRBJ2-7): EAGVAQSPRYKIIEKRQSVAFWCNPISGHATLYWYQQILGQGPKLLIQFQNNGVVDDSQLPKDRFSAERLKGVDSTLKIQPAKLEDSAVYLCASLDRVEQYFGPGTRLTVT.

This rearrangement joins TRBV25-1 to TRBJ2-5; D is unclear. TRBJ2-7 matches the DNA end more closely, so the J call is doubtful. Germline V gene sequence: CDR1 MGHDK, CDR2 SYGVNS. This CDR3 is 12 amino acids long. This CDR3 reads CASLAEIHEQYF. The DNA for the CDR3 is TGTGCCAGCCTCGCAGAGATCCACGAGCAGTACTTC.

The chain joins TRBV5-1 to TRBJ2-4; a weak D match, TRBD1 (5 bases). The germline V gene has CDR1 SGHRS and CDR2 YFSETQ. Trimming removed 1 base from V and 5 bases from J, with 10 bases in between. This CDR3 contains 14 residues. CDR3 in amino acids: CASSLRAGQNIQYF. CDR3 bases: TGCGCCAGCAGCTTGAGGGCAGGGCAAAACATTCAGTACTTC. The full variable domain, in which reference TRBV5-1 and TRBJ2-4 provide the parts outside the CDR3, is KAGVTQTPRYLIKTRGQQVTLSCSPISGHRSVSWYQQTPGQGLQFLFEYFSETQRNKGNFPGRFSGRQFSNSRSEMNVSTLELGDSALYLCASSLRAGQNIQYFGAGTRLSVL.

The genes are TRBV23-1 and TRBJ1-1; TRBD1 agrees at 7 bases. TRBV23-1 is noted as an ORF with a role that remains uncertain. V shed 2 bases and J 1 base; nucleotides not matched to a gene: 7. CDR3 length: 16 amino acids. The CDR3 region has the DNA TGCGCCAGCAGTCAACTATTGAGGGGGCCGAACACTGAAGCTTTCTTT. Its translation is CASSQLLRGPNTEAFF.

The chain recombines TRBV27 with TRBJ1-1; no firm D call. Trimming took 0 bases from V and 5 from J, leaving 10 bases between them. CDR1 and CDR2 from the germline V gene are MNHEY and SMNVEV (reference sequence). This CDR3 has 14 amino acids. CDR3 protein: CASSLSVGWTEAFF. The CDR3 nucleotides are TGTGCCAGCAGTTTATCGGTTGGGTGGACTGAAGCTTTCTTT.

In DNA form, the CDR3 reads TGTGCCAGCAGCTTAGACCAGGAAAGCCTCTCTGGGGCCAACGTCCTGACTTTC. Protein sequence: CASSLDQESLSGANVLTF. J is TRBJ2-6 and V is TRBV11-2; D is unresolved. CDR1 and CDR2 (germline): SGHAT, FQNNGV. V was trimmed by 0 bases and J by 0 bases, leaving 12 bases between them. The CDR3 covers 18 residues.

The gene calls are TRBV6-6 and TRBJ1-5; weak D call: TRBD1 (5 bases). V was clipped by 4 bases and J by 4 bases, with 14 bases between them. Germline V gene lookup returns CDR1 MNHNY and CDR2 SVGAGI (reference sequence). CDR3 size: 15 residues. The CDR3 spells CASSFRSGDNQPQHF. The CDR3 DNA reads TGTGCCAGCAGTTTTCGATCGGGGGATAATCAGCCCCAGCATTTT.

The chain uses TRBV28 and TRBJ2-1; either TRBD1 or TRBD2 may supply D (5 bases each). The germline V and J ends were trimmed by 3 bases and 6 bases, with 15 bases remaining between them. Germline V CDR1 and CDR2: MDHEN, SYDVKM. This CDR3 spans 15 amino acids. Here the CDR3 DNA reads TGTGCCAGCAGTTTCGCAGGGACGGGTTCCAATGAGCAGTTCTTC. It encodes CASSFAGTGSNEQFF.

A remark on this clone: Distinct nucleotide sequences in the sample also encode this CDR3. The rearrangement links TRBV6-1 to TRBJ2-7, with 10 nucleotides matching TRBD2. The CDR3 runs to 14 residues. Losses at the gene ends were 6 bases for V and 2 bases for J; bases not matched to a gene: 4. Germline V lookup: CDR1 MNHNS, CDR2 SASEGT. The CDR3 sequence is CASRWTSGPYEQYF. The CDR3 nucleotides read TGTGCCAGCAGATGGACTAGCGGCCCCTACGAGCAGTACTTC.

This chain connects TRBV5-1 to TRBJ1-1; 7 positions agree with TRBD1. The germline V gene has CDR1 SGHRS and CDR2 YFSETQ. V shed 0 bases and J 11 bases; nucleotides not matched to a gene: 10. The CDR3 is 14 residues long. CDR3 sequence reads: CASSLVAGGPTAFF. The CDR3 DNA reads TGCGCCAGCAGCTTGGTGGCAGGGGGGCCGACGGCTTTCTTT.

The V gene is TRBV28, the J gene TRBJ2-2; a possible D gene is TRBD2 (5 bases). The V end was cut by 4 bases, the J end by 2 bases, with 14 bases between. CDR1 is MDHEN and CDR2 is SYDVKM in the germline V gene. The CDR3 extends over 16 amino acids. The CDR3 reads CASSSPGSSNTGELFF. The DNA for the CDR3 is TGTGCCAGCAGTTCCCCCGGCTCTAGCAACACCGGGGAGCTGTTTTTT.

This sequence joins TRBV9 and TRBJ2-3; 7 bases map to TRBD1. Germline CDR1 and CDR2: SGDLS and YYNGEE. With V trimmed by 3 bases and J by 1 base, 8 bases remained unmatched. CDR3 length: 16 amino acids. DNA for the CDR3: TGTGCCAGCAGCGCCAAAGGACAGGCAGGCACAGATACGCAGTATTTT. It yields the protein CASSAKGQAGTDTQYF.